This record looks at one T cell receptor (beta chain) sequence and its context. Germline V gives CDR1 SNHLY, CDR2 FYNNEI. V was cut by 4 bases and J by 4 bases, with 16 bases left in between. The CDR3 has 15 amino acids. This entry belongs to a study of metastatic and nonmetastatic thyroid tumors. TCRdb re-clonotyped the PCR reads through MiXCR. The sample records about 27,000 clones, roughly 17% being singletons. All patients were treatment-naive before thyroid surgery. The sample taken for sequencing was blood. The J gene is TRBJ2-5, the V gene TRBV2, with D tentatively TRBD2 (6 bases). The clonotype comes from a male donor with papillary thyroid cancer or a benign thyroid nodule (not recorded which). Some clones in this sample may be carry-over from other donors' samples. CDR3 sequence reads: CASSGGDTPGETQYF. CDR3 DNA: TGTGCCAGCAGTGGGGGGGATACACCGGGAGAGACCCAGTACTTC.